A single T cell receptor beta chain is shown here with its context. As yet, its antigen is unknown. The PCR contained 60 Vbeta and 13 Jbeta primers. Measured with immunoSEQ multiplex PCR; TCRdb has only the in-frame clones, and not every one. The profile shows roughly 170,000 clones, around four fifths of them singletons. This sample is drawn from a study of cytomegalovirus exposure and HLA in healthy donors. Study background: A prior study identified some 100 million unique TCR beta sequences from about 180 million T cells. Study results and limitations: HLA alleles showed associations with 16,951 TCR beta sequences in a later analysis, at a 0.05 false discovery rate.

V was clipped by 1 base and J by 0 bases, with 3 bases between them. CDR1 is LNHNV, CDR2 YYDKDF, per germline (reference sequence). The CDR3 totals 13 residues. The chain is built from TRBV15 and TRBJ1-1; D is undetermined. Sequencing was done on a sample of PBMCs. This receptor was taken from a man aged 45-65 years in good health and CMV-seronegative. CDR3 DNA: TGTGCCACCAGCAGAGCCGTGAACACTGAAGCTTTCTTT. Protein product: CATSRAVNTEAFF.